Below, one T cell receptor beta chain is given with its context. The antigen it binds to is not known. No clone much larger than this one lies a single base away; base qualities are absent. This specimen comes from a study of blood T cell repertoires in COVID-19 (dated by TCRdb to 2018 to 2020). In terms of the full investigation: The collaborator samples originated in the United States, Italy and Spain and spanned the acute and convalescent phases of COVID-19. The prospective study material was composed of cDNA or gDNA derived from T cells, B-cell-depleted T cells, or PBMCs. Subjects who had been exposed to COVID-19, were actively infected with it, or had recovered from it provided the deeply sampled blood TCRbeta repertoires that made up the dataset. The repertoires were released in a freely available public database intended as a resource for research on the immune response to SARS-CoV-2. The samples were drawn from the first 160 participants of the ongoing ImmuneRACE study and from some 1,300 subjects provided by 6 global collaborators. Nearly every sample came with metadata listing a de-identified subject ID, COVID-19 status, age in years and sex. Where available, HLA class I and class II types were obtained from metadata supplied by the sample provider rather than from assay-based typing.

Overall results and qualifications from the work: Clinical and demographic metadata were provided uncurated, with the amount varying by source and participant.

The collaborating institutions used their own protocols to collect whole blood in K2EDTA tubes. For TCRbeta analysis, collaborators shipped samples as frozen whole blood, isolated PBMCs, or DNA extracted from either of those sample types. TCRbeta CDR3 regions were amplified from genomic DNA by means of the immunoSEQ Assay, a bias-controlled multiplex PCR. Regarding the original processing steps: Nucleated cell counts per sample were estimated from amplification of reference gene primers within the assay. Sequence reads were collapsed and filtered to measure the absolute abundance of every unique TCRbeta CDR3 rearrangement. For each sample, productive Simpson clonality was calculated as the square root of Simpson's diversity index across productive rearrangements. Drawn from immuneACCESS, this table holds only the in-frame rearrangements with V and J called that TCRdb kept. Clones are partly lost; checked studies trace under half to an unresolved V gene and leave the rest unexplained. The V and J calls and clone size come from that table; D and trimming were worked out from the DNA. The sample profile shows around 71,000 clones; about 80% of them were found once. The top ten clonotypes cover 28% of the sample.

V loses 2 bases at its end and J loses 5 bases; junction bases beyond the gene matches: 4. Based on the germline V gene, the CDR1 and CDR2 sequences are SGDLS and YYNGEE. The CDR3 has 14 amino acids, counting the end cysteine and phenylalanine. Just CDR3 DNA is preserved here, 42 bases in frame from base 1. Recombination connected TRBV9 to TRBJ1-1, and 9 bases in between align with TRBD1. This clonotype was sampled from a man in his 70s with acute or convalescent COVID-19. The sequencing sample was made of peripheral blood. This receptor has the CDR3 CASSVGTGPTEAFF. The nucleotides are TGTGCCAGCAGCGTGGGGACAGGGCCAACTGAAGCTTTCTTT.